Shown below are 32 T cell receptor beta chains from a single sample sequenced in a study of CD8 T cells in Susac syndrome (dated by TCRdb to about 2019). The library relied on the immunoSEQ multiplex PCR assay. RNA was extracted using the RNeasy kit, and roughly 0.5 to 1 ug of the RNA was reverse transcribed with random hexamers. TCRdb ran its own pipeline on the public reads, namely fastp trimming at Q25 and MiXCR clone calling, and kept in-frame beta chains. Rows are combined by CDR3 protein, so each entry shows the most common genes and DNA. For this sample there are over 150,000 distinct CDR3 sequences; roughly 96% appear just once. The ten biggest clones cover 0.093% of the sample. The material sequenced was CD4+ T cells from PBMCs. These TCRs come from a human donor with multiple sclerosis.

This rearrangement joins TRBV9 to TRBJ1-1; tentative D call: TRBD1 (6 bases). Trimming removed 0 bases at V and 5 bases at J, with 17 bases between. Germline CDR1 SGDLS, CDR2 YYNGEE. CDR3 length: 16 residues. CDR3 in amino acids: CASSVGQAAFRTEAFF. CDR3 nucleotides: TGTGCCAGCAGCGTAGGACAGGCCGCCTTTAGAACTGAAGCTTTCTTT.

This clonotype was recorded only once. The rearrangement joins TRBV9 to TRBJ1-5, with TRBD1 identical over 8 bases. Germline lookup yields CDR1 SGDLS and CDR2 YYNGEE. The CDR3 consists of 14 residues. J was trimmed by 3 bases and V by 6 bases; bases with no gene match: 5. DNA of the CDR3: TGTGCCAGCAATCAGGGGGCCCCCAATCAGCCCCAGCATTTT. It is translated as CASNQGAPNQPQHF.

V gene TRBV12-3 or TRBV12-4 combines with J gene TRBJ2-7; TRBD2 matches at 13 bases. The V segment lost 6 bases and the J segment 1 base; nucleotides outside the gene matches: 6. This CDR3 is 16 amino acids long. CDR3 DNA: TGTGCCAGCAGCCCGATGACTAGCGGGAGGTCCTACGAGCAGTACTTC. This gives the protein CASSPMTSGRSYEQYF.

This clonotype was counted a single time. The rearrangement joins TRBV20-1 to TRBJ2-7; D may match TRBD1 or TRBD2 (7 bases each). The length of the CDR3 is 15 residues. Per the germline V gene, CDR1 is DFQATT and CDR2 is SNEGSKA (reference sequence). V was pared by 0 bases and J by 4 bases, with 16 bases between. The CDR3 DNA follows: TGCAGTGCTAGAGATCTGCAGGGGGGGATATACGAGCAGTACTTC. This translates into CSARDLQGGIYEQYF.

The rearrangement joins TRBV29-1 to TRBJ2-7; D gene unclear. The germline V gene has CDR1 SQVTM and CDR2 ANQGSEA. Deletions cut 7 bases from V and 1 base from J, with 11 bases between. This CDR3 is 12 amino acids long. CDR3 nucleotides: TGCAGCGCCGGATCCAATTCCTACGAGCAGTACTTC. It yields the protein CSAGSNSYEQYF.

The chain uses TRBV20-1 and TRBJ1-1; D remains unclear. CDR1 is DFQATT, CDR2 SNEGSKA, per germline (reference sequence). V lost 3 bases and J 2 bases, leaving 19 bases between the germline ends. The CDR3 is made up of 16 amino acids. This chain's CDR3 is CSASPRIYGGNTEAFF. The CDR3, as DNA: TGCAGTGCTAGCCCCCGTATCTATGGAGGAAACACTGAAGCTTTCTTT.

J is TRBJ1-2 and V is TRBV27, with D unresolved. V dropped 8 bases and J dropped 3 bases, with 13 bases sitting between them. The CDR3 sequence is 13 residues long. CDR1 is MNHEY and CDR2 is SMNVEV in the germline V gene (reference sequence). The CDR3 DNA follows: TGTGCCAGCGCCCCTGGGGAACACTATGGCTACACCTTC. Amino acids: CASAPGEHYGYTF.

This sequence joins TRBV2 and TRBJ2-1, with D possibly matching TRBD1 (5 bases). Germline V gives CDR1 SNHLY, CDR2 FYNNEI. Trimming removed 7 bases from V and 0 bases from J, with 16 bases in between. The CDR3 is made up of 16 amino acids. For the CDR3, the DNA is TGTGCCAGCACCCCGGGCAGGGAAAGCTCCTACAATGAGCAGTTCTTC. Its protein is CASTPGRESSYNEQFF.

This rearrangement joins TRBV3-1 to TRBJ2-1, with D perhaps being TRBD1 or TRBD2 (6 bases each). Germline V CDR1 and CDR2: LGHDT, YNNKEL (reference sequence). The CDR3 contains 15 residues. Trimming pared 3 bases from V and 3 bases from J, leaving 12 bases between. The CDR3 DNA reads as TGTGCCAGCAGCCAGAGGGGGGACTTCTACAATGAGCAGTTCTTC. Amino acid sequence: CASSQRGDFYNEQFF.

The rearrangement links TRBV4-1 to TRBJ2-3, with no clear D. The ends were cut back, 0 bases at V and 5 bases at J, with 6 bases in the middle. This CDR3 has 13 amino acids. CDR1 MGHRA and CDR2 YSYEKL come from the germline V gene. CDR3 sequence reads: CASSQEPRDTQYF. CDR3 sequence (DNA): TGCGCCAGCAGCCAAGAGCCAAGAGATACGCAGTATTTT.

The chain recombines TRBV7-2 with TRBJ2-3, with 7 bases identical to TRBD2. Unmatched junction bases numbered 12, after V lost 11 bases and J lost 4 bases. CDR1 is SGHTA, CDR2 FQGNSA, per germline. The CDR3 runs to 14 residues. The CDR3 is CAPRRGSYPDTQYF. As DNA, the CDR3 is TGTGCCCCAAGGCGCGGGAGCTACCCAGATACGCAGTATTTT.

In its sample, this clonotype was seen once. The CDR3 protein is CASSYSEGGIAFF. The CDR3 DNA follows: TGTGCCAGCAGTTACTCAGAAGGTGGGATCGCTTTCTTT. The V and J genes are TRBV6-5 and TRBJ1-1; D is uncertain. Trimming shortened V by 0 bases and J by 11 bases, and 13 bases separated the two germline ends. The germline gives CDR1 MNHEY, CDR2 SVGAGI. The CDR3 has 13 residues.

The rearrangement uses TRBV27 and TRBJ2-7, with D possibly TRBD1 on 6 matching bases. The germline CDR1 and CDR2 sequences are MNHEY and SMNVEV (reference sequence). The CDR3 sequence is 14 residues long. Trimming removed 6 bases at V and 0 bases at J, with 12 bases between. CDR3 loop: CASRRSGDSYEQYF. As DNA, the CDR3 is TGTGCCAGCAGACGTTCAGGGGACTCCTACGAGCAGTACTTC.

CDR3 nucleotide sequence: TGTGCCACCAGTGATCGTCGGTCCACAAGTCAAGAGACCCAGTACTTC. Translation gives CATSDRRSTSQETQYF. This sequence joins TRBV24-1 and TRBJ2-5; no clear D. The CDR3 sequence is 16 residues long. V was clipped by 3 bases and J by 2 bases, with 15 bases between them. Germline CDR1 and CDR2: KGHDR and SFDVKD.

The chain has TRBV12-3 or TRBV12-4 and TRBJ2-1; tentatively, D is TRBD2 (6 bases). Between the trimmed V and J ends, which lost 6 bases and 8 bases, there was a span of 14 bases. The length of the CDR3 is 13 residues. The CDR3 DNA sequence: TGTGCCAGCAGCAATACGGGGGTGCATGAGCAGTTCTTC. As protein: CASSNTGVHEQFF.

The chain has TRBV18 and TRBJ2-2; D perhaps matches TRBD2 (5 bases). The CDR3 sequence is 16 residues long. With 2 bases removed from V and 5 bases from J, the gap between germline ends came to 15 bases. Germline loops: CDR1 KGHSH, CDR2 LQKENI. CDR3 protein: CASSPDRWEWTGELFF. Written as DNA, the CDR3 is TGTGCCAGCTCACCAGATAGGTGGGAGTGGACCGGGGAGCTGTTTTTT.

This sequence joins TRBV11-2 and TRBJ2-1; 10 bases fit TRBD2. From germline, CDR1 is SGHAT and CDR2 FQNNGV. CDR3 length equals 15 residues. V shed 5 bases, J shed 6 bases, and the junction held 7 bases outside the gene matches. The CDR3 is CASSKGLAVPNEQFF. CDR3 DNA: TGTGCCAGCAGCAAAGGACTAGCGGTCCCCAATGAGCAGTTCTTC.

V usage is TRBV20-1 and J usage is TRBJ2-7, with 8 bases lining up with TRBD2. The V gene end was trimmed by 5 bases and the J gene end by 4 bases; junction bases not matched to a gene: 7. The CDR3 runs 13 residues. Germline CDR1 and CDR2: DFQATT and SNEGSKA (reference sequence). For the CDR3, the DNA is TGCAGTGCTGGGAGCGGGAGTAGATACGAGCAGTACTTC. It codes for CSAGSGSRYEQYF.

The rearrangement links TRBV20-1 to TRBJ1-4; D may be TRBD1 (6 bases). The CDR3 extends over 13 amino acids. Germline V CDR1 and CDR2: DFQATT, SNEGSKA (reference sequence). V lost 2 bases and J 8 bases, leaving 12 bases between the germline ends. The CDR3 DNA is TGCAGTGCTAGACGGGGGCTCGACGAAAAACTGTTTTTT. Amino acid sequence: CSARRGLDEKLFF.

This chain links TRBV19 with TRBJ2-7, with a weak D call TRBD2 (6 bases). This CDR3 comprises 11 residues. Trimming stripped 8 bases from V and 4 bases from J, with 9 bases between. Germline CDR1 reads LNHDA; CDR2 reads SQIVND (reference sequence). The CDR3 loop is CASGGVYEQYF. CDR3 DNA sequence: TGTGCCAGTGGCGGGGTGTACGAGCAGTACTTC.

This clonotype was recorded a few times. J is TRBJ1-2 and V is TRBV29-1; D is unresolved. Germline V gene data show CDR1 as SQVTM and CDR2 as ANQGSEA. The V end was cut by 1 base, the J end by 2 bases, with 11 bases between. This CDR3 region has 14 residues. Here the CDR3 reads CSVEGRGRNYGYTF. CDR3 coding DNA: TGCAGCGTTGAAGGGCGGGGTAGAAACTATGGCTACACCTTC.

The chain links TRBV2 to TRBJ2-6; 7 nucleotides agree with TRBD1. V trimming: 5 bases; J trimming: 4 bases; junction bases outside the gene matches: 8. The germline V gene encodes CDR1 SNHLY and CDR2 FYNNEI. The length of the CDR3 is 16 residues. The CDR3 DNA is TGTGCCAGCAGTCAGACAGGGCGTTCCGGGGCCAACGTCCTGACTTTC. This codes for CASSQTGRSGANVLTF.

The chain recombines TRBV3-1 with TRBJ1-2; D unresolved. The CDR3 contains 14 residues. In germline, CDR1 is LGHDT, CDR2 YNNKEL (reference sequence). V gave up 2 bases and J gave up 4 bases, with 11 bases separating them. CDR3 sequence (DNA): TGTGCCAGCAGCCAATGGCAGCCCATCTATGGCTACACCTTC. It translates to CASSQWQPIYGYTF.

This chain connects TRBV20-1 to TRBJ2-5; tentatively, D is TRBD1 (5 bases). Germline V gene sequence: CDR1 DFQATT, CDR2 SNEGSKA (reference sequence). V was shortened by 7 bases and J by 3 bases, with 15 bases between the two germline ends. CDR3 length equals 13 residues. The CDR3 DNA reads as TGCAGTGTGGTGGGGCCCATAGAAGAGACCCAGTACTTC. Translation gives CSVVGPIEETQYF.

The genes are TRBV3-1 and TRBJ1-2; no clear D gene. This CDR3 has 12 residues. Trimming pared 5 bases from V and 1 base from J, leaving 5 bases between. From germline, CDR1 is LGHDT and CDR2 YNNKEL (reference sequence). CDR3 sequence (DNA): TGTGCCAGCAGCGCGAGTAACTATGGCTACACCTTC. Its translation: CASSASNYGYTF. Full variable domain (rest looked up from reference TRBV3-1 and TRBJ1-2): DTAVSQTPKYLVTQMGNDKSIKCEQNLGHDTMYWYKQDSKKFLKIMFSYNNKELIINETVPNRFSPKSPDKAHLNLHINSLELGDSAVYFCASSASNYGYTFGSGTRLTVV.

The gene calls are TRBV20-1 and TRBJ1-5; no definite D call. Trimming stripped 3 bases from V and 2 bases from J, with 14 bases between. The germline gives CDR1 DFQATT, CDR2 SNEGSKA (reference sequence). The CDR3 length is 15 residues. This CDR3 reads CSASYWGEGNQPQHF. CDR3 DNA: TGCAGTGCTAGTTACTGGGGAGAGGGCAATCAGCCCCAGCATTTT.

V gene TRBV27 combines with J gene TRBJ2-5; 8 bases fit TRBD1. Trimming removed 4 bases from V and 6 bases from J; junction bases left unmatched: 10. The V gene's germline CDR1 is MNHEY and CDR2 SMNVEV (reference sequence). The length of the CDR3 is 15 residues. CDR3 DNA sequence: TGTGCCAGCAGTTCGGGACAGGTCGGGGGAAAGACCCAGTACTTC. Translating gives CASSSGQVGGKTQYF.

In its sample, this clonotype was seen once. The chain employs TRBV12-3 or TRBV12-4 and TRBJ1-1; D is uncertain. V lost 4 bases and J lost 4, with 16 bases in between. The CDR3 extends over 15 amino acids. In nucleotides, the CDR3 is TGTGCCAGCAGTTCCTCGCGTAGTAGTGCCACTGAAGCTTTCTTT. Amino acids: CASSSSRSSATEAFF.

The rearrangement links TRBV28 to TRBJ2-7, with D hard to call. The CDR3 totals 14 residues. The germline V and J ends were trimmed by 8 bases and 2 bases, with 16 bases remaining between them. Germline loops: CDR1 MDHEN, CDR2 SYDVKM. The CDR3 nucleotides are TGTGCCAGCCTTCCCGGAGCCGCGGCCTACGAGCAGTACTTC. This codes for CASLPGAAAYEQYF.

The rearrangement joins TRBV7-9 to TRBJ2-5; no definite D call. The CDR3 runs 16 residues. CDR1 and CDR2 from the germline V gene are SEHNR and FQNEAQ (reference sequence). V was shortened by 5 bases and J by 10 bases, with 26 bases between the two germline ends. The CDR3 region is CASSLHFQTPLRDQYF. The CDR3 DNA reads TGTGCCAGCAGCCTCCACTTTCAGACTCCGCTTCGCGACCAGTACTTC.

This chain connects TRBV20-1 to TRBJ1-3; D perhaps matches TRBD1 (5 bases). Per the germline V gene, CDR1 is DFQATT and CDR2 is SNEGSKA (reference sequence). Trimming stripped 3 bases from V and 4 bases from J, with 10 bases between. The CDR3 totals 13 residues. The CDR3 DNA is TGCAGTGCTAGTGGGACCTGGGGAAACACCATATATTTT. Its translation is CSASGTWGNTIYF.

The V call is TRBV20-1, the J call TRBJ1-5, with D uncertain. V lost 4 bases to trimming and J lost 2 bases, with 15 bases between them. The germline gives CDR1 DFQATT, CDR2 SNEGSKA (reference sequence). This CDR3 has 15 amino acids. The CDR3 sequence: CSATVWGDGNQPQHF. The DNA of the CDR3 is TGCAGTGCTACCGTCTGGGGAGATGGCAATCAGCCCCAGCATTTT.